This is a list of T cell receptor beta chains from one sample in a study of OX40 agonist ivuxolimab in advanced cancers. Only in-frame clones appear in the TCRdb table, and some are missing; sequencing was by immunoSEQ multiplex PCR. Among about 69,000 clones listed, around 91% were seen once. The sample consisted of CD4+ or CD8+ T cells sorted from blood, taken in a trial of the OX40 agonist ivuxolimab. The receptors shown here come from an adult with an advanced solid tumor such as melanoma, head and neck, liver or kidney cancer. Both conserved end residues are part of each CDR3. Fields, in order: clone size, J gene, D gene, V gene, CDR3 DNA, CDR3 protein. D genes are given only for firm matches. Not every row has a clone size; where given, it reads once, few, many or a size class.

size: .
J: TRBJ1-1
D: .
V: TRBV27
DNA: TGTGCCAGCAGTACCCTTGGGGACACTGAAGCTTTCTTT
CDR3: CASSTLGDTEAFF

size: .
J: TRBJ1-5
D: .
V: TRBV9
DNA: TGTGCCAGCAGCGACAAGGGGAGCAATCAGCCCCAGCATTTT
CDR3: CASSDKGSNQPQHF

size: once
J: TRBJ2-7
D: .
V: TRBV4-2
DNA: TGTGCCAGCAGCCAAGGATCGGGTGATCACTACGAGCAGTACTTC
CDR3: CASSQGSGDHYEQYF

size: .
J: TRBJ1-6
D: .
V: TRBV9
DNA: TGTGCCAGCAGCGTAGATAAGGTACTGGATTCACCCCTCCACTTT
CDR3: CASSVDKVLDSPLHF

size: .
J: TRBJ1-2
D: TRBD1
V: TRBV19
DNA: TGTGCCAGTGGGACGGGACAGAAACATGGCTACACCTTC
CDR3: CASGTGQKHGYTF

size: .
J: TRBJ2-2
D: .
V: TRBV9
DNA: TGTGCCAGCAGCGTGTTCATGACAGGGAGGACCGGGGAGCTGTTTTTT
CDR3: CASSVFMTGRTGELFF

size: .
J: TRBJ2-1
D: TRBD2
V: TRBV19
DNA: TGTGCCAGTAGTATTTCAGGTCTAGCGGGGGAGTGGTCCTACAATGAGCAGTTCTTC
CDR3: CASSISGLAGEWSYNEQFF

size: .
J: TRBJ1-5
D: .
V: TRBV13
DNA: TGTGCCAGCAGCTTATCGGGGGATGGCAATCAGCCCCAGCATTTT
CDR3: CASSLSGDGNQPQHF

size: .
J: TRBJ1-2
D: .
V: TRBV4-3
DNA: TGCGCCAGCAGCCAAGCTAACGATGCGGGGTTCTATGGCTACACCTTC
CDR3: CASSQANDAGFYGYTF

size: .
J: TRBJ2-3
D: .
V: TRBV28
DNA: TGTGCCAGCAGTCTAGGTAGGAGGGGATCGCAGTATTTT
CDR3: CASSLGRRGSQYF

size: .
J: TRBJ2-4
D: TRBD2
V: TRBV28
DNA: TGTGCCAGCCTGACTAGCGGGAGTGGAAACATTCAGTACTTC
CDR3: CASLTSGSGNIQYF